This is a list of T cell receptor beta chains from one sample in a study of blood T cells in healthy people across ages. TCRdb fed the 5' RACE reads into MiXCR, producing one record per CDR3 protein. This table has under 1,100,000 distinct CDR3 sequences, about 23% appearing once. The sample was also reused in another study, on T cells of mothers and their children.

Sequencing input: blood. The receptors were sampled from a girl aged 2-10 years in good health. CDR3s leave out the opening cysteine and the closing phenylalanine or tryptophan.

J gene,V gene,CDR3 protein
TRBJ2-1,TRBV5-4,ASSSWTGDEQF
TRBJ2-4,TRBV12-3/TRBV12-4,ASSFQTQGIQY
TRBJ2-4,TRBV12-3/TRBV12-4,ASSSPYGAKNIQY
TRBJ1-4,TRBV6-6,ASRRRTLHDKLF
TRBJ2-5,TRBV12-5,ASGLRPEETQY
TRBJ2-7,TRBV12-5,ASGLVGWTGEKLAGVGEQY
TRBJ2-7,TRBV29-1,SVVWSADFYEQY
TRBJ2-1,TRBV7-8,ASSPWGLAETNEQF
TRBJ2-7,TRBV5-1,ASNLGGSSGSSYEQY
-,TRBV12-5,ASGTTDRGGYEQY
TRBJ2-6,TRBV4-3,ASSQDEGGGANVLT
TRBJ2-7,TRBV4-1,ASSQDLAEGSYEQY
-,TRBV10-3,AISDPDYEQY
TRBJ2-3,TRBV6-5,ASSYSMTDTQY
TRBJ2-5,TRBV6-6,ASSYSRPRGETQY
TRBJ1-4,TRBV4-3,ASSHSGRDEKLF
TRBJ2-3,TRBV19,ASSIRRGGPSGTDTQY
TRBJ2-7,TRBV5-1,ASSSDSFVYEQY
TRBJ2-1,TRBV6-6,ASSSSGGGNEQF
TRBJ1-1,TRBV4-3,ASSQDRAGTEAF
TRBJ1-1,TRBV27,ASSWTYGTEAF
TRBJ1-2,TRBV27,ASSRDHAYGYT
TRBJ1-4,TRBV5-6,ASSFRSDEKLF
TRBJ2-7,TRBV7-2,ASSPMGVYEQY
TRBJ2-1,TRBV3-1,ASSLAGEADGQF
TRBJ1-5,TRBV12-3/TRBV12-4,ASRPTTGSPNQPQH
-,TRBV3-1,ASSQEGNSVYEQY